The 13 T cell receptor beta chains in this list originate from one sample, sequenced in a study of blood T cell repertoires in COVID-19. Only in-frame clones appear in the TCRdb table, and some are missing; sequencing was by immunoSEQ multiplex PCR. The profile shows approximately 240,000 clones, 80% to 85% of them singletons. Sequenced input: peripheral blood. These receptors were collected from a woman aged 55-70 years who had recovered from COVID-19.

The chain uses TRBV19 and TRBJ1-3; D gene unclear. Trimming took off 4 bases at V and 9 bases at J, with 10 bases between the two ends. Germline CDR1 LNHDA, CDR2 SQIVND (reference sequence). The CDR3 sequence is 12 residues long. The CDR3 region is CASSTPRGTIYF. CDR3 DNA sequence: TGTGCCAGTAGTACACCTCGGGGCACCATATATTTT.

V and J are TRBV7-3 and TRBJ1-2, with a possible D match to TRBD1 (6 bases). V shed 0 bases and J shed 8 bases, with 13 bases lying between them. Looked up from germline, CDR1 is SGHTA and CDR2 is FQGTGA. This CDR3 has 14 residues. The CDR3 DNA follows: TGTGCCAGCAGCTTAACCCCTACAGGGTTAGGCTACACCTTC. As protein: CASSLTPTGLGYTF.

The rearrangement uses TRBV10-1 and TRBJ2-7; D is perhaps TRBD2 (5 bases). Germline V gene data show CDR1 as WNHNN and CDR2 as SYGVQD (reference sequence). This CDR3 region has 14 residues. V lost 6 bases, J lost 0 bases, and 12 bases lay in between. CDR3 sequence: CASSRDQSSYEQYF. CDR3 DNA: TGCGCCAGCAGCCGGGATCAGAGCTCCTACGAGCAGTACTTC.

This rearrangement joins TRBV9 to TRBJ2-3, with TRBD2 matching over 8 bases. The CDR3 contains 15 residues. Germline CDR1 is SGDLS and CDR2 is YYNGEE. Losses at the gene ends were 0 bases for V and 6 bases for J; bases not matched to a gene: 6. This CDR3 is CASSVAGGNADTQYF. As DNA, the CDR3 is TGTGCCAGCAGCGTAGCGGGGGGGAACGCGGATACGCAGTATTTT.

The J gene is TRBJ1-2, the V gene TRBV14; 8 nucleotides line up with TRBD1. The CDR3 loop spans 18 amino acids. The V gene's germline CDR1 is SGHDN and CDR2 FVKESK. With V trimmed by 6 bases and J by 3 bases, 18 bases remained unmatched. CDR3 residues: CASSSGVQWTDRDYGYTF. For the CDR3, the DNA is TGTGCCAGCAGTTCTGGGGTTCAGTGGACGGACAGGGACTATGGCTACACCTTC.

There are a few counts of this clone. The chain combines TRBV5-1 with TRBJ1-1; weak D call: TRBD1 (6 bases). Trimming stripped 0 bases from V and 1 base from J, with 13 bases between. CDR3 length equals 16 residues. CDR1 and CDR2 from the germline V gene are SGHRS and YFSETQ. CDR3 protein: CASSLVGTIENTEAFF. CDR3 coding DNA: TGCGCCAGCAGCTTGGTGGGGACAATCGAGAACACTGAAGCTTTCTTT.

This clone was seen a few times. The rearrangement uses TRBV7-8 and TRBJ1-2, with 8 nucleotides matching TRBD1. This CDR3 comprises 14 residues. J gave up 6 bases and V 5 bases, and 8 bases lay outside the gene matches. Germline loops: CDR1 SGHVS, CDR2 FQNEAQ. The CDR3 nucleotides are TGTGCCAGCAGCCGTTCGCGACAGGGGCATGGCTACACCTTC. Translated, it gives CASSRSRQGHGYTF.

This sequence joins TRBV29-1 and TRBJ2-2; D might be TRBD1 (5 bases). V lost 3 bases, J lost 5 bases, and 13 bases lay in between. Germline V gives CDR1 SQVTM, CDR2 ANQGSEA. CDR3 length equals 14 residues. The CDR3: CSVDVSGLTGELFF. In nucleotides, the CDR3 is TGCAGCGTTGACGTGTCAGGGTTAACCGGGGAGCTGTTTTTT.

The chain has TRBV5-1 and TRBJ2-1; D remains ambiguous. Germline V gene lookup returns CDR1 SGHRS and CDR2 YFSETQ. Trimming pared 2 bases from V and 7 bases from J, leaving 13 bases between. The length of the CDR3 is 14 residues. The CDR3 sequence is CASSFVVGENEQFF. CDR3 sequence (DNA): TGCGCCAGCAGCTTTGTGGTGGGCGAGAATGAGCAGTTCTTC.

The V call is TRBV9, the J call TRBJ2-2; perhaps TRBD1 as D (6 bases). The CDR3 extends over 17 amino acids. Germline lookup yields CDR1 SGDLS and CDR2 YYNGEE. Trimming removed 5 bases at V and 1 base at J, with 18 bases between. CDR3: CASRKGGGTQNTGELFF. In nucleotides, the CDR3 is TGTGCCAGCAGAAAAGGGGGTGGGACACAGAACACCGGGGAGCTGTTTTTT.

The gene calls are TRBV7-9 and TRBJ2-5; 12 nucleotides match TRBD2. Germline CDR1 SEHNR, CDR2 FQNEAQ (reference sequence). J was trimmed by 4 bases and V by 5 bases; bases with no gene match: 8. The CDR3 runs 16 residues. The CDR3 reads CASSPRAGLAGETQYF. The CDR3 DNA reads TGTGCCAGCAGCCCCAGGGCGGGACTAGCGGGAGAGACCCAGTACTTC.

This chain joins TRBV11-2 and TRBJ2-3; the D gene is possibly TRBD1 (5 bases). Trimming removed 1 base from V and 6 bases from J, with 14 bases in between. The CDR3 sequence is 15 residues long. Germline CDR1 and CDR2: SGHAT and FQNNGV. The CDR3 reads CASSLAARGWDTQYF. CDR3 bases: TGTGCCAGCAGCTTAGCGGCTAGGGGATGGGATACGCAGTATTTT.

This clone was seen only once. This CDR3 reads CASARGAWGNQPQHF. CDR3 DNA sequence: TGTGCCAGCGCCCGGGGGGCGTGGGGCAATCAGCCCCAGCATTTT. The V gene is TRBV6-5, the J gene TRBJ1-5; possible D gene TRBD1, 6 bases. The CDR3 covers 15 residues. Germline V gene data show CDR1 as MNHEY and CDR2 as SVGAGI. V lost 8 bases and J lost 2, with 16 bases in between.